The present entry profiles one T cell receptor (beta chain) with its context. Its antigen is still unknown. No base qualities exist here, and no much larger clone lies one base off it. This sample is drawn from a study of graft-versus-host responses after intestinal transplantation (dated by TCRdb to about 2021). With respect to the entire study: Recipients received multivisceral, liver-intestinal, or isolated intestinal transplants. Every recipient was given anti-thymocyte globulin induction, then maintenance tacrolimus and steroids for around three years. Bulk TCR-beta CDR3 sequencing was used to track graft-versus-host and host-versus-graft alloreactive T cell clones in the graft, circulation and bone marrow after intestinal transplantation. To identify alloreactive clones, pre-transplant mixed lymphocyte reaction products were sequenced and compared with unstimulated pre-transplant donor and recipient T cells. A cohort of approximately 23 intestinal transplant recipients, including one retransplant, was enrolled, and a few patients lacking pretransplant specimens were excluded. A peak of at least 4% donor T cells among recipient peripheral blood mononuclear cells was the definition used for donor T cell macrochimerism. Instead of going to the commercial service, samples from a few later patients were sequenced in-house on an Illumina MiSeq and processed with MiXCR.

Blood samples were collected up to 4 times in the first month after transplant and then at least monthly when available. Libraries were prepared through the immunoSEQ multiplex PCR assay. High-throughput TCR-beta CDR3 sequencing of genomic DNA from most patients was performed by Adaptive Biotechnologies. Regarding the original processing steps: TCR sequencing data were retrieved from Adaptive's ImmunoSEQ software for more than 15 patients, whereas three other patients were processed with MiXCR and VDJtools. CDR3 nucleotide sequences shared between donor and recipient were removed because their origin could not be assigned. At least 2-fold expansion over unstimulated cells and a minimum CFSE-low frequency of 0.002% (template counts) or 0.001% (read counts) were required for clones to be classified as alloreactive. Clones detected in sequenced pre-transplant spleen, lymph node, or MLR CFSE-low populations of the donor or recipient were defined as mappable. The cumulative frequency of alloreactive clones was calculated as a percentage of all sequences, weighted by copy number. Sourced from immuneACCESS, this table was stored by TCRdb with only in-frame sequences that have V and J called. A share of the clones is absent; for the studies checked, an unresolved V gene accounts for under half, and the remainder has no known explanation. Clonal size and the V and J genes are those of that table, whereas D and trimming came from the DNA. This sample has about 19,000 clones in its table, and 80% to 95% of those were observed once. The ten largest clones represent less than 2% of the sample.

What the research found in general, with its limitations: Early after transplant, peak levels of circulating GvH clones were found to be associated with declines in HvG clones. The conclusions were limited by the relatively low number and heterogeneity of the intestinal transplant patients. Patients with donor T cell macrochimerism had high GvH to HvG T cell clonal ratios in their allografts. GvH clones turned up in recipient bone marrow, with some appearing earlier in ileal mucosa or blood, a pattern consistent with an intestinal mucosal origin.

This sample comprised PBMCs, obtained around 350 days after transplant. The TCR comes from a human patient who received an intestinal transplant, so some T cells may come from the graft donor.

At the DNA level, the sequence is TGCACCAGCAGCCCACAGAGTTTGTGCACAAGTCGGGCCAACGTCCTGACTTTC. Its coded protein is CTSSPQSLCTSRANVLTF. The rearrangement joined TRBV1 to TRBJ2-6; the D call TRBD1 from the table was never checked on the DNA. TRBV1 is assigned pseudogene status. The CDR3 contains 18 residues, cysteine and phenylalanine counted. This entry keeps only the CDR3 DNA: 54 bases, framed from base 1.